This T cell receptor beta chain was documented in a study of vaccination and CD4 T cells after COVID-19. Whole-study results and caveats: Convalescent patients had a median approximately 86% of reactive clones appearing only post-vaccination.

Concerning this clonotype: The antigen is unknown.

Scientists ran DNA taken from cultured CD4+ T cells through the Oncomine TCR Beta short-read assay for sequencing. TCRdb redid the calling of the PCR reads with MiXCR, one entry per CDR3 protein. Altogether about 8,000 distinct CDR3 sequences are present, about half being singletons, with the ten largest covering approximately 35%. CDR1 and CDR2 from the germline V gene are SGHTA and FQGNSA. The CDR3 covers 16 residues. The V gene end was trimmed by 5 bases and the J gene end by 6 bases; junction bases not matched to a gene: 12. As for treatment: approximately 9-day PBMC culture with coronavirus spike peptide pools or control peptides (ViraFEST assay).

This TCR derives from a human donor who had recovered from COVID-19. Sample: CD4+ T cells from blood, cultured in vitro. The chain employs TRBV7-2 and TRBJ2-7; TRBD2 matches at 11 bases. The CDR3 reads CASSAAPSGGSIEQYF. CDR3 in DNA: TGTGCCAGCAGCGCGGCTCCTAGCGGGGGGTCGATCGAGCAGTACTTC.